Sequencing of this T cell receptor beta chain was carried out in a study of CD8 T cells in ankylosing spondylitis. Trimming took off 2 bases at V and 5 bases at J, with 12 bases between the two ends. Germline V CDR1 and CDR2: DFQATT, SNEGSKA (reference sequence). The CDR3 covers 13 residues. This clonotype was observed a handful of times. Its matching antigen is unknown. Study outcomes and limitations: Reportedly, matched ankylosing spondylitis synovial fluid was significantly enriched for disease-linked clones. What appeared characteristic of ankylosing spondylitis blood was a TCR beta motif of 7 or 8 highly homologous variants.

Libraries for TCR beta were made by quantitative 5'-RACE with molecular barcodes. TCRdb independently ran MiXCR on the 5' RACE reads; one entry per CDR3 protein. The data show around 340,000 distinct CDR3 sequences, with about 15% seen just once and roughly 1.1% held by the top ten. The sample comprised blood, either unsorted or a sorted T cell fraction (not recorded which). The TCR comes from a male donor with ankylosing spondylitis or in good health (not recorded which). This chain links TRBV20-1 with TRBJ2-5; maybe TRBD2 (6 bases). CDR3 region: CSARSGGLETQYF. DNA for the CDR3: TGCAGTGCTAGAAGTGGAGGGTTGGAGACCCAGTACTTC.